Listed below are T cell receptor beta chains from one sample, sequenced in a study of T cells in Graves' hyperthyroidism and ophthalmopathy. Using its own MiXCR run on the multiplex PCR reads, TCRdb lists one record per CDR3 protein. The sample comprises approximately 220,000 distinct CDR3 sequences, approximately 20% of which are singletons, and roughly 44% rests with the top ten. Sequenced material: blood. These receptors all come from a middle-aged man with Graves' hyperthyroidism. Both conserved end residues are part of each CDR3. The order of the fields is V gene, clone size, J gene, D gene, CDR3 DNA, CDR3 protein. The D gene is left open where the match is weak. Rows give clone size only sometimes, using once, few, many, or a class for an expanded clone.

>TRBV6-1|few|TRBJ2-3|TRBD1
TGTGCCAGCAGTAAAGGACAGGGGGTCGATACGCAGTATTTT
CASSKGQGVDTQYF
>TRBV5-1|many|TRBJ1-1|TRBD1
TGCGCCAGCAGCCTTGGACAGGAGAGTGAAGCTTTCTTT
CASSLGQESEAFF
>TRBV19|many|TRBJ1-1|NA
TGTGCCAGTAGTAGTCGGGTACAGGCGAACACTGAAGCTTTCTTT
CASSSRVQANTEAFF
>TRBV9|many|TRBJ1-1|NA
TGTGCCAGCAGCGGCAGGGACCCGAACACTGAAGCTTTCTTT
CASSGRDPNTEAFF
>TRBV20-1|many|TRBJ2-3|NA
TGCAGTGCCGAAGGCGGGGCAGATACGCAGTATTTT
CSAEGGADTQYF
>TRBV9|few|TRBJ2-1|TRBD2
TGTGCCAGCAGCCCCGGCGGGGGGCCCGATGAGCAGTTCTTC
CASSPGGGPDEQFF
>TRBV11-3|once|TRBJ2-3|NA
TGTGCCAGCAGCCTCCACCGGGCCCCAGATACGCAGTATTTT
CASSLHRAPDTQYF
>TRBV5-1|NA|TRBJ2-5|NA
TGCGCCAGCAGCTTGGGTCCGCTCGGCCAAGAGACCCAGTACTTC
CASSLGPLGQETQYF
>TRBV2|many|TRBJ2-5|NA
TGTGCCATCTACTCAGGGTCCCACCAAGAGACCCAGTACTTC
CAIYSGSHQETQYF
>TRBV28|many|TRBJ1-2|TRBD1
TGTGCCAGCACCCAAGGGGACAGCATCCTAAACTATGGCTACACCTTC
CASTQGDSILNYGYTF
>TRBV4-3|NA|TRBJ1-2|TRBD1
TGCGCCAGCAGCCACACACCGGGACAGGGAAACTATGGCTACACCTTC
CASSHTPGQGNYGYTF
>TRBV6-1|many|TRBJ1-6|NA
TGTGCCAGCAGTGAGGGATTGAATTCACCCCTCCACTTT
CASSEGLNSPLHF
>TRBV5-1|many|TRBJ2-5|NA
TGCGCCAGCGCAATACAGGGATACCAAGAGACCCAGTACTTC
CASAIQGYQETQYF
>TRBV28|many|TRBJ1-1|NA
TGTGCAGCGGGGCCGAACACTGAAGCTTTCTTT
CAAGPNTEAFF
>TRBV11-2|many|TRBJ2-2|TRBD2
TGTGCCAGCAGCGCACCAAGGTGGGGGACTACTGCCACCGGGGAGCTGTTTTTT
CASSAPRWGTTATGELFF
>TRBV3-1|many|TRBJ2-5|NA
TGTGCCAGCAGTCAACAAATCCAAGAGACCCAGTACTTC
CASSQQIQETQYF
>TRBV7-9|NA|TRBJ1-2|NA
TGTGCCAGCAGCTGGCAGGGTCGCGGCTACACCTTC
CASSWQGRGYTF
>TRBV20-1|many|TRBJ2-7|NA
TGCAGTGCTAGTTGGGAGGAGGACACCGGCTACGAGCAGTACTTC
CSASWEEDTGYEQYF
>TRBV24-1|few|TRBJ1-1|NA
TGTGCCACCAGTGATTTTCCTGGGGGTGAAGCTTTCTTT
CATSDFPGGEAFF
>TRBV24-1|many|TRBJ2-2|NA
TGTGCCACCAGTGATTTTGCTAGGAACACCGGGGAGCTGTTTTTT
CATSDFARNTGELFF
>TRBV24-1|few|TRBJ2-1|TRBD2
TGTGCCACCAGTGACCCAAAAGCGGGGGGGCCCTTTGAGCAGTTCTTC
CATSDPKAGGPFEQFF
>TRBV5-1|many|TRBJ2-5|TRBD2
TGTGCCAGCAGCTTAGTAGCGGGGGGCCAAGAGACCCAGTACTTC
CASSLVAGGQETQYF